The rows below give T cell receptor beta chains drawn from one sample of a study of T-cell memory formation after mild COVID-19. TCRdb itself ran the 5' RACE reads through MiXCR, one entry per CDR3 protein. This table holds hundreds of thousands of distinct CDR3 sequences, roughly 21% found once. The sequenced sample consisted of PBMCs or a T cell subset sorted from them (not recorded which). The receptors come from an adult woman who had mild COVID-19 (a few samples of this study predate the infection). Cell type and time point are not known. CDR3s include the opening cysteine and the closing phenylalanine or tryptophan. D genes are given only for firm matches. The size field is filled for only some rows; it gives once, few, many or a size class.

j_gene: TRBJ2-7
abundance: .
v_gene: TRBV14
d_gene: TRBD2
len: 15
CDR3aa: CASSQDAGVGYEQYF
CDR3nt: TGTGCCAGCAGCCAAGATGCGGGAGTGGGCTACGAGCAGTACTTC

j_gene: TRBJ2-7
abundance: many
v_gene: TRBV7-2
d_gene: .
len: 14
CDR3aa: CASSLLHSSYEQYF
CDR3nt: TGTGCCAGCAGCTTACTTCACTCCTCCTACGAGCAGTACTTC

j_gene: TRBJ2-5
abundance: .
v_gene: TRBV7-9
d_gene: TRBD2
len: 16
CDR3aa: CASSYPERETRETQYF
CDR3nt: TGTGCCAGCAGCTACCCCGAGCGGGAGACGAGAGAGACCCAGTACTTC

j_gene: TRBJ2-1
abundance: few
v_gene: TRBV6-6
d_gene: TRBD2
len: 15
CDR3aa: CASNPSGRTYNEQFF
CDR3nt: TGTGCCAGCAATCCTAGCGGGAGGACCTACAATGAGCAGTTCTTC

j_gene: TRBJ1-1
abundance: .
v_gene: TRBV25-1
d_gene: .
len: 17
CDR3aa: CASSPTGQGLGIPEAFF
CDR3nt: TGTGCCAGCAGCCCCACCGGGCAGGGGTTAGGAATACCTGAAGCTTTCTTT

j_gene: TRBJ2-5
abundance: few
v_gene: TRBV7-9
d_gene: TRBD1
len: 15
CDR3aa: CASSARDRAQGTQYF
CDR3nt: TGTGCCAGCAGCGCCAGGGACAGGGCCCAAGGTACCCAGTACTTC

j_gene: TRBJ2-5
abundance: many
v_gene: TRBV4-1
d_gene: .
len: 16
CDR3aa: CASSQAPAGQGKTQYF
CDR3nt: TGCGCCAGCAGCCAAGCCCCCGCTGGTCAGGGGAAGACCCAGTACTTC

j_gene: TRBJ1-2
abundance: .
v_gene: TRBV24-1
d_gene: TRBD1
len: 18
CDR3aa: CATSGVSRDRDANYGYTF
CDR3nt: TGTGCCACCAGTGGAGTGTCCCGGGACAGGGACGCGAACTATGGCTACACCTTC

j_gene: TRBJ1-6
abundance: few
v_gene: TRBV12-3/TRBV12-4
d_gene: .
len: 12
CDR3aa: CASSLVGKPLHF
CDR3nt: TGTGCCAGCAGTTTAGTGGGAAAGCCCCTCCACTTT

j_gene: TRBJ2-1
abundance: few
v_gene: TRBV12-3/TRBV12-4
d_gene: TRBD2
len: 16
CDR3aa: CASSLNLAGGPNEQFF
CDR3nt: TGTGCCAGCAGTTTAAACCTAGCGGGGGGGCCCAATGAGCAGTTCTTC

j_gene: TRBJ2-3
abundance: .
v_gene: TRBV20-1
d_gene: .
len: 14
CDR3aa: CSLASGDYTDTQYF
CDR3nt: TGCAGCTTAGCGTCCGGGGATTACACAGATACGCAGTATTTT

j_gene: TRBJ2-1
abundance: .
v_gene: TRBV29-1
d_gene: TRBD1
len: 12
CDR3aa: CSANRDSNEQFF
CDR3nt: TGCAGCGCCAACCGGGACAGCAATGAGCAGTTCTTC

j_gene: TRBJ1-6
abundance: few
v_gene: TRBV12-3/TRBV12-4
d_gene: TRBD1
len: 13
CDR3aa: CASSFDRGAPLHF
CDR3nt: TGTGCCAGCAGTTTCGACAGGGGGGCACCCCTCCACTTT

j_gene: TRBJ2-5
abundance: .
v_gene: TRBV4-2
d_gene: .
len: 15
CDR3aa: CASSRGGPEQETQYF
CDR3nt: TGTGCCAGCAGTAGAGGAGGGCCCGAACAAGAGACCCAGTACTTC

j_gene: TRBJ1-2
abundance: .
v_gene: TRBV29-1
d_gene: TRBD1
len: 17
CDR3aa: CSVERTGGKGRTYGYTF
CDR3nt: TGCAGCGTTGAAAGGACAGGGGGTAAAGGCCGTACTTATGGCTACACCTTC

j_gene: TRBJ1-5
abundance: .
v_gene: TRBV19
d_gene: TRBD1
len: 20
CDR3aa: CASSASRRGHPLNSNQPQHF
CDR3nt: TGTGCCAGTAGTGCCTCGAGGAGGGGGCATCCTCTTAATAGCAATCAGCCCCAGCATTTT

j_gene: TRBJ1-2
abundance: few
v_gene: TRBV3-1
d_gene: .
len: 16
CDR3aa: CASSQDGGGQFYGYTF
CDR3nt: TGTGCCAGCAGCCAAGATGGTGGAGGACAGTTCTATGGCTACACCTTC

j_gene: TRBJ2-7
abundance: few
v_gene: TRBV7-9
d_gene: .
len: 13
CDR3aa: CASSLEGVYEQYF
CDR3nt: TGTGCCAGCAGCTTAGAGGGTGTCTACGAGCAGTACTTC

j_gene: TRBJ2-1
abundance: few
v_gene: TRBV7-3
d_gene: TRBD1
len: 14
CDR3aa: CASSQGQVHNEQFF
CDR3nt: TGTGCCAGCAGCCAGGGACAGGTCCACAATGAGCAGTTCTTC

j_gene: TRBJ1-1
abundance: few
v_gene: TRBV6-6
d_gene: .
len: 14
CDR3aa: CASTLGQFNTEAFF
CDR3nt: TGTGCCAGCACCTTAGGACAGTTCAACACTGAAGCTTTCTTT

j_gene: TRBJ1-2
abundance: few
v_gene: TRBV11-1
d_gene: .
len: 14
CDR3aa: CASSLTRGTDGYTF
CDR3nt: TGTGCCAGCAGCTTAACTCGGGGGACGGATGGCTACACCTTC

j_gene: TRBJ2-5
abundance: .
v_gene: TRBV13
d_gene: .
len: 16
CDR3aa: CASSLGFKRGWKTQYF
CDR3nt: TGTGCCAGCAGCTTAGGCTTCAAGCGAGGCTGGAAAACCCAGTACTTC

j_gene: TRBJ1-2
abundance: .
v_gene: TRBV7-2
d_gene: TRBD1
len: 14
CDR3aa: CASSWTGGVNGYTF
CDR3nt: TGTGCCAGCAGCTGGACAGGGGGCGTCAATGGCTACACCTTC

j_gene: TRBJ2-3
abundance: few
v_gene: TRBV5-1
d_gene: .
len: 16
CDR3aa: CASSWGPRQAPDTQYF
CDR3nt: TGCGCCAGCAGCTGGGGGCCAAGGCAGGCCCCAGATACGCAGTATTTT

j_gene: TRBJ2-1
abundance: many
v_gene: TRBV5-6
d_gene: .
len: 13
CDR3aa: CASSLGASNEQFF
CDR3nt: TGTGCCAGCAGCTTGGGAGCGAGCAATGAGCAGTTCTTC

j_gene: TRBJ1-1
abundance: .
v_gene: TRBV5-4
d_gene: .
len: 14
CDR3aa: CATPGIGTNTEAFF
CDR3nt: TGTGCCACTCCCGGGATCGGTACGAACACTGAAGCTTTCTTT

j_gene: TRBJ1-1
abundance: few
v_gene: TRBV5-1
d_gene: TRBD1
len: 15
CDR3aa: CASSLSTTGGTEAFF
CDR3nt: TGCGCCAGCAGCTTGTCTACCACAGGGGGCACTGAAGCTTTCTTT

j_gene: TRBJ2-3
abundance: .
v_gene: TRBV15
d_gene: TRBD2
len: 16
CDR3aa: CATSTGGTRAGDTQYF
CDR3nt: TGTGCCACCAGCACCGGGGGGACGAGAGCAGGAGATACGCAGTATTTT

j_gene: TRBJ2-5
abundance: .
v_gene: TRBV9
d_gene: TRBD2
len: 15
CDR3aa: CASSVEGGGGETQYF
CDR3nt: TGTGCCAGCAGCGTAGAAGGAGGCGGGGGAGAGACCCAGTACTTC

j_gene: TRBJ2-7
abundance: few
v_gene: TRBV7-9
d_gene: TRBD2
len: 18
CDR3aa: CASSPTRLAGMATYEQYF
CDR3nt: TGTGCCAGCAGCCCCACTAGACTAGCGGGAATGGCAACCTACGAGCAGTACTTC

j_gene: TRBJ2-7
abundance: .
v_gene: TRBV5-1
d_gene: .
len: 14
CDR3aa: CASSLDAGPGEQYF
CDR3nt: TGCGCCAGCAGCTTGGATGCCGGGCCGGGGGAGCAGTACTTC

j_gene: TRBJ1-2
abundance: few
v_gene: TRBV7-9
d_gene: .
len: 14
CDR3aa: CASSPGGWHYGYTF
CDR3nt: TGTGCCAGCAGCCCGGGGGGGTGGCACTATGGCTACACCTTC

j_gene: TRBJ2-1
abundance: few
v_gene: TRBV20-1
d_gene: TRBD2
len: 16
CDR3aa: CSARDPRGGPYNEQFF
CDR3nt: TGCAGTGCTAGAGATCCCCGCGGGGGACCCTACAATGAGCAGTTCTTC